This TCR beta chain was profiled in a study of shared clonotypes between healthy human individuals. At the level of the study: Researchers assigned three CD4 naive, three CD4 memory, two CD8 naive and one CD8 memory plate to each donor.

Measured with immunoSEQ multiplex PCR; TCRdb has only the in-frame clones, and not every one. Of fewer than 1.8 million clones in the sample, approximately 98.5% are singletons; the top ten hold roughly 0.36%. The germline CDR1 and CDR2 sequences are MNHEY and SMNVEV (reference sequence). This CDR3 spans 16 amino acids. V gave up 5 bases and J gave up 1 base; unmatched junction bases: 10. With respect to this clone: The antigen is undetermined.

Study conclusions and caveats: Among the subsets, naive ones generally showed larger estimated richness than memory ones.

The specimen was naive CD4+ T cells sorted from blood. The subset denotes: CD45RA+ positively selected. This sequence joins TRBV27 and TRBJ2-7; 8 nucleotides align to TRBD1. This TCR derives from a man under 40 in good health. The CDR3 DNA reads TGTGCCAGCAGTCAACTTGCTGACAGGGGTTCCTACGAGCAGTACTTC. This gives the protein CASSQLADRGSYEQYF.